Listed below are T cell receptor beta chains from one sample, sequenced in a study of T-cell memory formation after mild COVID-19. TCRdb re-called the 5' RACE reads with MiXCR, one entry per CDR3 protein. This table has approximately 89,000 distinct CDR3 sequences, over 10% appearing once. Sequenced sample: PBMCs or a T cell subset sorted from them (not recorded which). These receptors all come from a man younger than 30 who had mild COVID-19 (a few samples of this study predate the infection). Cell type and time point are not known. The CDR3 runs from the conserved cysteine through the conserved F or W. D genes are given only for firm matches. The listing skips clone size in some rows; elsewhere it reads once, few, many or a size class.

TRBD2 few TRBJ2-2 TRBV4-3 TGCGCCAGCAGCCAGAGAGCGGGGGCGAACACCGGGGAGCTGTTTTTT CASSQRAGANTGELFF
NA NA TRBJ2-7 TRBV30 TGTGCCTGGGCGGGTGGATTATACGAGCAGTACTTC CAWAGGLYEQYF
NA few TRBJ2-1 TRBV5-6 TGTGCCAGCAGCTCCGACTGGGGTGAGCAGTTCTTC CASSSDWGEQFF
NA few TRBJ2-5 TRBV15 TGTGCCACCAGCAGAGAGGACCAAGAGACCCAGTACTTC CATSREDQETQYF
NA NA TRBJ2-5 TRBV7-9 TGTGCCAGCAGCTTAGCGGACAGCTACCAAGAGACCCAGTACTTC CASSLADSYQETQYF
NA few TRBJ2-5 TRBV7-2 TGTGCCAGCAGACTCCCAGCCAGGGAGACCCAGTACTTC CASRLPARETQYF
TRBD1 few TRBJ2-7 TRBV30 TGTGCCTGGGGGACAGGGGTAAGCTACGAGCAGTACTTC CAWGTGVSYEQYF
NA NA TRBJ1-6 TRBV9 TGTGCCAGCAGCGTAGAAGGGGCCGTATCGCCCCTCCACTTT CASSVEGAVSPLHF
NA few TRBJ2-7 TRBV6-5 TGTGCCAGCAGGCCCGGGATGGGGAACTCCTACGAGCAGTACTTC CASRPGMGNSYEQYF
NA many TRBJ2-1 TRBV12-3/TRBV12-4 TGTGCCAGCAGCCTCCGGGAGGAGCAGTTCTTC CASSLREEQFF
NA NA TRBJ2-2 TRBV5-1 TGCGCCAGCAGTACAGGCACCGGGGAGCTGTTTTTT CASSTGTGELFF
TRBD1 few TRBJ2-2 TRBV7-9 TGTGCCAGCAGCCGGACAGGGAACACCGGGGAGCTGTTTTTT CASSRTGNTGELFF
NA few TRBJ2-3 TRBV28 TGTGCCAGCACTAACAGCTACACAGATACGCAGTATTTT CASTNSYTDTQYF
NA NA TRBJ1-6 TRBV20-1 TGCAGTGCCGGAGATGTTGGGTCACCCCTCCACTTT CSAGDVGSPLHF
NA NA TRBJ2-3 TRBV9 TGTGCCAGCAGCGTAGAAAAAGATACGCAGTATTTT CASSVEKDTQYF
NA few TRBJ1-5 TRBV21-1 TGTGCCACCCCGACAGGAAGGGCCTTGGCGAATCAGCCCCAGCATTTT CATPTGRALANQPQHF
TRBD2 NA TRBJ2-3 TRBV4-3 TGCGCCAGCAGCCAAGAGGAGCGGGGAAACACAGATACGCAGTATTTT CASSQEERGNTDTQYF
TRBD1 NA TRBJ2-7 TRBV12-3/TRBV12-4 TGTGCCAGCAGGCCCGGGACAGGGGGCTACGAGCAGTACTTC CASRPGTGGYEQYF
NA NA TRBJ2-5 TRBV6-1 TGTGCCAGCGAACTGTACCAAGAGACCCAGTACTTC CASELYQETQYF
TRBD1 NA TRBJ2-3 TRBV27 TGTGCCAGCAGTTACCCGACAGGGGGTACGCAGTATTTT CASSYPTGGTQYF
TRBD2 few TRBJ2-5 TRBV29-1 TGCAGCGCTTCCCCGGGGGGAGAGACCCAGTACTTC CSASPGGETQYF
TRBD1 NA TRBJ2-3 TRBV18 TGTGCCAGCTCGCCGGGACAGGGGAAAGCAGATACGCAGTATTTT CASSPGQGKADTQYF
NA NA TRBJ2-1 TRBV12-3/TRBV12-4 TGTGCCAGCAGTTTACCGGGACTGGCGCGCCATGAGCAGTTCTTC CASSLPGLARHEQFF
NA few TRBJ2-4 TRBV5-1 TGCGCCAGCAGCTTTTTCGCGCGGGCACGAGGAAACATTCAGTACTTC CASSFFARARGNIQYF
NA NA TRBJ2-3 TRBV5-4 TGTGCCAGCAGCTTGGATGGGTCCCCGGGACACAGCACAGATACGCAGTATTTT CASSLDGSPGHSTDTQYF
NA many TRBJ2-5 TRBV7-8 TGTGCCAGCAGCTTAGCGCAGGGGGGCCCGTGGGAGACCCAGTACTTC CASSLAQGGPWETQYF
TRBD1 few TRBJ1-1 TRBV5-1 TGCGCCAGCAGCGTTACAGGGGGGCGATTTGAAGCTTTCTTT CASSVTGGRFEAFF
NA NA TRBJ2-3 TRBV29-1 TGCAGCGTTTCAGGTCTTTTCAGAGATACGCAGTATTTT CSVSGLFRDTQYF
NA NA TRBJ1-1 TRBV5-1 TGCGCCAGCTACACCCGGCTAGGTGAAGCTTTCTTT CASYTRLGEAFF
TRBD2 NA TRBJ2-3 TRBV29-1 TGCAGCGTTGTGGGGAGGGGAGATACGCAGTATTTT CSVVGRGDTQYF
TRBD1 many TRBJ2-3 TRBV20-1 TGCAGTGCTAGAGCTGGGTGGGACGCAGGGGGAAAATTGACAGATACGCAGTATTTT CSARAGWDAGGKLTDTQYF
NA NA TRBJ1-5 TRBV7-2 TGTGCCAGCAGCTCACGAGGGAGGGATCAGCCCCAGCATTTT CASSSRGRDQPQHF
TRBD1 NA TRBJ1-2 TRBV6-6 TGTGCCAGCGAGGCCGGGGGACAGGGGTTCTCGAACTATGGCTACACCTTC CASEAGGQGFSNYGYTF
TRBD1 few TRBJ1-5 TRBV28 TGTGCCAGCAGTTCAGGACAGGGGGCCCGGCCCCAGCATTTT CASSSGQGARPQHF
TRBD1 NA TRBJ2-3 TRBV5-5 TGTGCCAGCAGCTCGGGACAGGGGTCTAGCACAGATACGCAGTATTTT CASSSGQGSSTDTQYF
NA NA TRBJ1-1 TRBV4-3 TGCGCCAGCAGCCAAGATCGGGTACAGGAAAACACTGAAGCTTTCTTT CASSQDRVQENTEAFF
NA NA TRBJ2-7 TRBV5-1 TGCGCCAGCACTCGCAGGGGGGCCCCCTACGAGCAGTACTTC CASTRRGAPYEQYF
TRBD1 few TRBJ2-4 TRBV7-9 TGTGCCAGCAGCTGGGGGACAGTAGCCAAAAACATTCAGTACTTC CASSWGTVAKNIQYF
NA NA TRBJ1-1 TRBV6-5 TGTGCCAGCAGTTACGGGACGTACACTGAAGCTTTCTTT CASSYGTYTEAFF
NA NA TRBJ1-5 TRBV4-3 TGCGCCAGCAGCCAAGTCCCAGGTCAGCCCCAGCATTTT CASSQVPGQPQHF
NA NA TRBJ1-1 TRBV11-3 TGTGCCAGCAGCCGGGGGGCAGGGACTGAAGCTTTCTTT CASSRGAGTEAFF
NA NA TRBJ1-1 TRBV29-1 TGCAGCGTTGAAACGACAAACACTGAAGCTTTCTTT CSVETTNTEAFF
NA NA TRBJ2-1 TRBV9 TGTGCCAGCGCCGGCGGCGGGGAGCTCTCCTACAATGAGCAGTTCTTC CASAGGGELSYNEQFF
TRBD1 NA TRBJ1-1 TRBV5-1 TGCGCCAGCAGAGAGGGACAGGGGGCTGTACCTGAAGCTTTCTTT CASREGQGAVPEAFF
NA NA TRBJ2-7 TRBV6-1 TGTGCCAGCAGATTAACAGGTTCCTACGAGCAGTACTTC CASRLTGSYEQYF
NA NA TRBJ2-7 TRBV10-2 TGCGCCGGATCCCAGGGAAGTGGGACCTACGAGCAGTACTTC CAGSQGSGTYEQYF
TRBD1 NA TRBJ2-1 TRBV7-9 TGTGCCAGCAGCCAGACCGGGACAGGGATCGGCAATGAGCAGTTCTTC CASSQTGTGIGNEQFF
NA few TRBJ2-3 TRBV12-3/TRBV12-4 TGTGCCAGCAGTTTAGTCGTGACATCATCGGATACGCAGTATTTT CASSLVVTSSDTQYF
TRBD1 few TRBJ2-5 TRBV20-1 TGCAGTGCTAATGGGGACAGGGGGTATCGGGAGACCCAGTACTTC CSANGDRGYRETQYF
NA few TRBJ1-5 TRBV5-1 TGCGCCAGCAGCTTGTACCATCAGCCCCAGCATTTT CASSLYHQPQHF
NA few TRBJ2-1 TRBV15 TGTGCCACCAGCAGAGACGGCGGGCGGCCCTACAATGAGCAGTTCTTC CATSRDGGRPYNEQFF
NA few TRBJ1-2 TRBV12-3/TRBV12-4 TGTGCCAGCAGCCTCGCGGGGGGGGATGGCTACACCTTC CASSLAGGDGYTF
NA few TRBJ2-2 TRBV4-1 TGCGCCAGCAGCCAAGGAGGACGTGGACCCGGGGAGCTGTTTTTT CASSQGGRGPGELFF